Each of the 15 T cell receptor beta chains below was sequenced from the same sample in a study of blood T cell repertoires in COVID-19. Produced via immunoSEQ multiplex PCR; TCRdb's table is partial and in-frame only. This sample carries around 140,000 clones, roughly 88% of them seen once, and the ten largest clones take more than 8.5%. Material for sequencing was peripheral blood. All receptors derive from a man between 60 and 75 years old with active or convalescent COVID-19.

The genes are TRBV11-3 and TRBJ1-2; D possibly corresponds to TRBD1 (6 bases). V lost 5 bases to trimming and J lost 2 bases, with 9 bases between them. The CDR3 loop spans 13 amino acids. Germline CDR1 and CDR2: SGHNT and YENEEA. Here the CDR3 reads CASSPTGNYGYTF. The CDR3 region has the DNA TGTGCCAGCAGCCCAACAGGGAACTATGGCTACACCTTC.

The chain recombines TRBV14 with TRBJ1-6; D might be TRBD1 (5 bases). The CDR3 contains 16 residues. V was cut by 4 bases and J by 2 bases, with 12 bases left in between. Germline V lookup: CDR1 SGHDN, CDR2 FVKESK. CDR3 residues: CASSLLQVPYNSPLHF. The CDR3 DNA reads TGTGCCAGCAGCCTTCTACAGGTCCCCTATAATTCACCCCTCCACTTT. The complete variable domain, with remaining parts taken from reference TRBV14 and TRBJ1-6, reads EAGVTQFPSHSVIEKGQTVTLRCDPISGHDNLYWYRRVMGKEIKFLLHFVKESKQDESGMPNNRFLAERTGGTYSTLKVQPAELEDSGVYFCASSLLQVPYNSPLHFGNGTRLTVT.

This chain uses TRBV24-1 with TRBJ2-1; 11 nucleotides align to TRBD2. The CDR3 totals 13 residues. The trim removed 7 bases at V and 5 bases at J, leaving 0 bases unmatched. Germline CDR1 is KGHDR and CDR2 is SFDVKD. The CDR3 is CATRLAGDNEQFF. The CDR3 coding sequence is TGTGCCACCAGACTAGCGGGAGACAATGAGCAGTTCTTC.

This rearrangement joins TRBV2 to TRBJ1-5, with D unresolved. Germline loops: CDR1 SNHLY, CDR2 FYNNEI. Between the trimmed V and J ends, which lost 4 bases and 0 bases, there was a span of 13 bases. CDR3 length: 16 residues. This chain's CDR3 is CASSGVVGYSNQPQHF. The DNA of the CDR3 is TGTGCCAGCAGTGGTGTAGTCGGGTATAGCAATCAGCCCCAGCATTTT.

The chain couples TRBV7-2 to TRBJ1-2; TRBD1 matches 8 bases. Germline V lookup: CDR1 SGHTA, CDR2 FQGNSA. V dropped 1 base and J dropped 2; count of bases not matched to a gene: 3. The CDR3 is 15 residues long. CDR3 protein: CASSLERDRNYGYTF. DNA for the CDR3: TGTGCCAGCAGCTTAGAGCGGGACAGGAACTATGGCTACACCTTC. The whole variable domain, filled in from reference TRBV7-2 and TRBJ1-2, reads GAGVSQSPSNKVTEKGKDVELRCDPISGHTALYWYRQSLGQGLEFLIYFQGNSAPDKSGLPSDRFSAERTGGSVSTLTIQRTQQEDSAVYLCASSLERDRNYGYTFGSGTRLTVV.

This chain joins TRBV14 and TRBJ2-7; D is uncertain. The germline V and J ends were trimmed by 4 bases and 0 bases, with 7 bases remaining between them. CDR3 length: 13 amino acids. From germline, CDR1 is SGHDN and CDR2 FVKESK. The CDR3 DNA is TGTGCCAGCAGCCCCCTAGACTCCTACGAGCAGTACGTC. Protein: CASSPLDSYEQYV.

The chain couples TRBV13 to TRBJ2-1; the D gene is possibly TRBD1 (6 bases). CDR3 length: 18 amino acids. Between the trimmed V and J ends, which lost 0 bases and 6 bases, there was a span of 21 bases. The germline gives CDR1 PRHDT, CDR2 FYEKMQ (reference sequence). The CDR3 DNA is TGTGCCAGCAGCTTAGGAGCCCCAGAGGGGGATGGAAGCAATGAGCAGTTCTTC. This encodes CASSLGAPEGDGSNEQFF.

The chain joins TRBV18 to TRBJ2-1, with TRBD2 matching over 8 bases. CDR1 and CDR2 (germline): KGHSH, LQKENI. This CDR3 has 14 residues. V shed 4 bases and J 2 bases; nucleotides not matched to a gene: 1. CDR3 loop: CASSRGGPYNEQFF. In DNA form, the CDR3 reads TGTGCCAGCTCACGCGGGGGGCCCTACAATGAGCAGTTCTTC.

V gene TRBV5-1 combines with J gene TRBJ1-4; 7 bases map to TRBD1. This CDR3 contains 15 residues. With 3 bases clipped from V and 7 bases from J, the junction kept 9 bases outside the gene matches. Germline values: CDR1 SGHRS, CDR2 YFSETQ. CDR3 protein: CASSWRAGGSEKLFF. In DNA, the CDR3 is TGCGCCAGCAGCTGGAGGGCAGGGGGAAGTGAAAAACTGTTTTTT.

The chain is built from TRBV4-1 and TRBJ2-1; tentative D call: TRBD2 (6 bases). This CDR3 region has 18 residues. Germline CDR1 reads MGHRA; CDR2 reads YSYEKL. V dropped 1 base and J dropped 0 bases, with 16 bases sitting between them. CDR3 loop: CASSQVLAGRSSYNEQFF. The CDR3 coding sequence is TGCGCCAGCAGCCAAGTCCTCGCGGGGCGGAGCTCCTACAATGAGCAGTTCTTC.

J is TRBJ1-1 and V is TRBV7-9; no reliable D call. With 8 bases removed from V and 4 bases from J, the gap between germline ends came to 17 bases. CDR1 is SEHNR and CDR2 is FQNEAQ in the germline V gene (reference sequence). The CDR3 runs 14 residues. CDR3 sequence reads: CASDLRSPGTEAFF. CDR3 bases: TGTGCCAGCGACCTCCGGAGTCCGGGCACTGAAGCTTTCTTT. Looking up the rest from reference TRBV7-9 and TRBJ1-1 gives the full variable domain: DTGVSQNPRHKITKRGQNVTFRCDPISEHNRLYWYRQTLGQGPEFLTYFQNEAQLEKSRLLSDRFSAERPKGSFSTLEIQRTEQGDSAMYLCASDLRSPGTEAFFGQGTRLTVV.

The rearrangement links TRBV6-2 or TRBV6-3 to TRBJ2-7; TRBD1 might be the D (6 bases). Germline values: CDR1 MNHEY, CDR2 SVGEGT. Trimming left V 4 bases short and J 0 bases short, with 10 bases between. This CDR3 is built from 14 residues. For the CDR3, the DNA is TGTGCCAGCAGTTTCAGGGGCCCCTCCTACGAGCAGTACGTC. Translated, it gives CASSFRGPSYEQYV.

V and J are TRBV6-6 and TRBJ1-3, with 9 positions matching TRBD1. Losses at the gene ends were 2 bases for V and 4 bases for J; bases not matched to a gene: 3. The V gene's germline CDR1 is MNHNY and CDR2 SVGAGI (reference sequence). This CDR3 has 15 residues. CDR3 sequence (DNA): TGTGCCAGCAGTTACGAGGACAGGGGCGGAAACACCATATATTTT. Its protein is CASSYEDRGGNTIYF.

The V and J genes are TRBV11-2 and TRBJ2-3, with D maybe TRBD1 (6 bases). The ends were cut back, 2 bases at V and 6 bases at J, with 9 bases in the middle. Germline assignment: CDR1 SGHAT and CDR2 FQNNGV. CDR3 length: 13 amino acids. The CDR3 nucleotides are TGTGCCAGCAGCTTAAAGACAGGCGATACGCAGTATTTT. This gives the protein CASSLKTGDTQYF.

V usage is TRBV7-2 and J usage is TRBJ1-4; maybe TRBD1 (5 bases). The germline V gene has CDR1 SGHTA and CDR2 FQGNSA. Trimming removed 4 bases at V and 3 bases at J, with 9 bases between. CDR3 length: 14 amino acids. The CDR3 DNA reads TGTGCCAGCAGCTCGGGGGGGGCTAATGAAAAACTGTTTTTT. Its protein is CASSSGGANEKLFF.